The entry below gives a single T cell receptor (beta chain) sequence along with its context. This clone was seen more than once but under ten times. What this receptor recognizes is not known. No base qualities exist here, and no much larger clone lies one base off it. V loses 2 bases of germline sequence and J loses 7 bases, and the interval between the two ends is 9 bases. Measured from the cysteine to the phenylalanine, the CDR3 is 12 residues long. The retained sequence is limited to the CDR3, 36 bases, with the frame set at the first base. Based on the germline V gene (reference sequence), the CDR1 and CDR2 sequences are MNHEY and SMNVEV. The data originate from a study of T cell responses to AZD1222 COVID-19 vaccine (dated by TCRdb to the early 2020s). Concerning the study at large: AZD1222 recipients given second doses at about 4 weeks or at about 12 weeks were pooled, since spike-specific TCR depth and breadth were not found to differ between the two schedules. A total of 230 or so trial participants underwent TCR sequencing, of whom about 200 received two doses of AZD1222 and roughly 25 received two doses of the MenACWY control vaccine. Enrollment into the trials was organized by age into subgroups of 18-55, 56-69 and 70-plus years, and those subgroups contained about 160, 30 and 59 TCR-sequenced participants, respectively. What the work shows at the level of the full study, not this receptor alone: Because no day 14 peak-response samples were available, the repertoires could be characterized only after the peak T cell response. After two AZD1222 doses, spike-specific TCR breadth and depth were significantly higher than at day 0 and than in MenACWY recipients. Conclusions about previously exposed vaccinees are limited, since just six AZD1222 recipients were seropositive for SARS-CoV-2 at baseline. Participants were mostly white British and included more females than males, and it was suggested by the authors that clonal diversity may have been underestimated. The whole spike protein was spanned by vaccine-associated CD4 TCRs, and dominant responses were seen in regions 160-218 and 743-854. Reportedly, almost half of the unique spike-specific TCRs recognized epitopes lying outside the regions that are mutated in the B.1.351 and B.1.1.7 variants. In the small 56-69-year group, the increase in depth fell short of significance, most likely because of low power.

The CDR3 regions of human TCRbeta chains were analyzed by immunosequencing. The study's processing was this. Repertoire TCRs were matched against a reference library of SARS-CoV-2-specific TCRs generated with the MIRA antigen-specificity platform. Breadth was defined as the fraction of unique TCRs that were SARS-CoV-2-associated, and depth was defined as the fraction of total T cells that were SARS-CoV-2-associated. Using the MIRA data, each spike-specific TCR was assigned both to the spike region to which the TCR was reactive and to a CD4 or CD8 class. Log10-transformed breadth and depth values were compared by one-way ANOVA with Sidak's multiple comparisons tests. The clones in this table, taken by TCRdb from immuneACCESS, are in-frame only. Not every clone is retained; where verified, under half of the shortfall comes from an unresolved V gene, and the cause of the rest is unknown. Clone size and the V and J calls come from that table; the DNA yielded D and trimming. The sample table records 100,000 to 150,000 clones; about 91% of these occur just once. Over 4.5% of the sample lies in the top ten.

The sample's time point label, decoded: baseline before first vaccination. The vaccinee samples were drawn from two UK trials, COV001 and COV002, one of which was a single-blind randomized controlled phase 2/3 trial testing AZD1222 (ChAdOx1 nCoV-19) in healthy adults. Trial participant PBMC samples were collected at day 0 and day 28 after the second dose for TCRbeta chain sequencing. The clonotype comes from an adult in good health. The chain is encoded by TRBV27 joined to TRBJ2-7; TRBD1 might be the D gene, on 5 matching bases. The source was peripheral blood, collected on day 0 of AZD1222 vaccination. DNA sequence: TGTGCCAGCAGTTTACCCAGGACAGAGCAGTACTTC. The translation is CASSLPRTEQYF.